Listed here are 28 T cell receptor beta chains from one sample, sequenced in a study of T cell repertoires in cytomegalovirus infection. One entry per CDR3 protein, called by TCRdb with MiXCR from the reads. The sample has some 300,000 distinct CDR3 sequences, 9.6% seen once. The sample consisted of PBMCs. Every receptor here comes from a human donor in good health (CMV status not recorded). Some clones in this sample may be carry-over from other donors' samples.

This clonotype was seen ten or more times. The V gene is TRBV28, the J gene TRBJ1-2, with D possibly matching TRBD1 (6 bases). The CDR3 consists of 14 residues. CDR1 is MDHEN and CDR2 is SYDVKM in the germline V gene. V dropped 7 bases and J dropped 4 bases, with 16 bases sitting between them. The CDR3 bases are TGTGCCAGCACCTTGGGGGGGGCCCTCTATGGCTACACCTTC. It is translated as CASTLGGALYGYTF.

This clonotype was seen at least ten times. The chain recombines TRBV6-2 or TRBV6-3 with TRBJ1-1; unclear D gene. This CDR3 spans 13 amino acids. Germline CDR1 MNHEY, CDR2 SVGEGT. Trimming cost V 3 bases and J 5 bases, with 10 bases left between them. Here the CDR3 reads CASSYWKKTEAFF. In DNA, the CDR3 is TGTGCCAGCAGTTATTGGAAGAAGACTGAAGCTTTCTTT.

The chain recombines TRBV28 with TRBJ1-2; D not resolved. The CDR3 is 12 residues long. The germline CDR1 and CDR2 sequences are MDHEN and SYDVKM. Trimming took 3 bases from V and 7 from J, leaving 9 bases between them. Here the CDR3 reads CASSFSGGGYTF. In nucleotides, the CDR3 is TGTGCCAGCAGTTTCTCGGGCGGTGGCTACACCTTC.

The chain couples TRBV29-1 to TRBJ2-2, with a possible D match to TRBD1 (5 bases). Germline V lookup: CDR1 SQVTM, CDR2 ANQGSEA. Trimming stripped 4 bases from V and 5 bases from J, with 11 bases between. The CDR3 is 13 amino acids. This chain's CDR3 is CSVGTRFTGELFF. In DNA form, the CDR3 reads TGCAGCGTTGGGACACGGTTTACCGGGGAGCTGTTTTTT.

This clonotype was observed a few times. This chain uses TRBV24-1 with TRBJ2-5; D perhaps matches TRBD2 (8 bases). The CDR3 loop spans 13 amino acids. The V end lost 7 bases, the J end lost 10 bases, and 18 bases lay between the germline ends. Germline V gives CDR1 KGHDR, CDR2 SFDVKD. The CDR3, as DNA: TGTGCCACCAGACAGGGGCCGAGCGGGGGCCAGTACTTC. It codes for CATRQGPSGGQYF.

This clonotype occurred many times. This rearrangement joins TRBV7-2 to TRBJ2-3, with 10 bases aligning to TRBD2. CDR1 SGHTA and CDR2 FQGNSA come from the germline V gene. The CDR3 covers 13 residues. The trim removed 10 bases at V and 2 bases at J, leaving 3 bases unmatched. CDR3 region: CATSGGSTDTQYF. The CDR3 nucleotides read TGTGCCACTAGCGGGGGTTCCACAGATACGCAGTATTTT.

The table lists this clonotype with many counts. The chain recombines TRBV7-6 with TRBJ2-5; 10 bases line up with TRBD2. Germline lookup yields CDR1 SGHVS and CDR2 FNYEAQ. After removal of 4 bases from V and 2 bases from J, the junction contained 4 bases not matched to a gene. There are 15 residues in the CDR3. The CDR3 bases are TGTGCCAGCAGCTACACTAGCGGGGTACAAGAGACCCAGTACTTC. It specifies CASSYTSGVQETQYF. The entire variable domain, with the rest obtained from reference TRBV7-6 and TRBJ2-5, is as follows: GAGVSQSPRYKVTKRGQDVALRCDPISGHVSLYWYRQALGQGPEFLTYFNYEAQQDKSGLPNDRFSAERPEGSISTLTIQRTEQRDSAMYRCASSYTSGVQETQYFGPGTRLLVL.

This clonotype turned up a few times. J is TRBJ2-4 and V is TRBV20-1; 8 nucleotides agree with TRBD1. From germline, CDR1 is DFQATT and CDR2 SNEGSKA (reference sequence). The CDR3 has 14 amino acids. The ends lost 4 bases at V and 0 bases at J; junction bases unmatched: 2. The CDR3 DNA reads as TGCAGTGCTACGGGGACAGGAGCCAAAAACATTCAGTACTTC. Its protein product is CSATGTGAKNIQYF.

This clonotype was counted many times. V is TRBV15 and J is TRBJ1-5; D might be TRBD1 (5 bases). Trimming cost V 4 bases and J 5 bases, with 12 bases left between them. Germline CDR1 LNHNV, CDR2 YYDKDF (reference sequence). This CDR3 has 14 amino acids. CDR3 amino acids: CATSTGSRDQPQHF. The DNA of the CDR3 is TGTGCCACCAGCACAGGGTCACGGGATCAGCCCCAGCATTTT.

The J gene is TRBJ2-7, the V gene TRBV6-6; D is ambiguous. V was cut by 7 bases and J by 2 bases, with 9 bases left in between. Germline assignment: CDR1 MNHNY and CDR2 SVGAGI (reference sequence). The CDR3 covers 12 residues. The CDR3 DNA reads as TGTGCCAGCAAGGACCGTGCCTACGAGCAGTACGTC. Protein product: CASKDRAYEQYV.

The table lists this clonotype with many counts. Written as DNA, the CDR3 is TGTGCCATCCGGACAGAGTCTTCGGAGTTCTTC. Residues: CAIRTESSEFF. V usage is TRBV10-3 and J usage is TRBJ2-1; a possible D gene is TRBD1 (6 bases). Looked up from germline, CDR1 is ENHRY and CDR2 is SYGVKD. The germline V and J ends were trimmed by 8 bases and 14 bases, with 16 bases remaining between them. The CDR3 loop spans 11 amino acids.

The sample holds many counts of this clonotype. The gene calls are TRBV2 and TRBJ2-3; tentatively, D is TRBD1 or TRBD2 (5 bases each). The CDR3 is made up of 15 amino acids. Trimming pared 8 bases from V and 6 bases from J, leaving 21 bases between. Germline lookup yields CDR1 SNHLY and CDR2 FYNNEI. The CDR3, as DNA: TGTGCCAGCGTCTCCGGGACCCGGTGGGCTGATACGCAGTATTTT. Protein sequence: CASVSGTRWADTQYF.

This clonotype was observed many times. The chain recombines TRBV6-5 with TRBJ2-5; TRBD2 agrees at 8 bases. This CDR3 comprises 16 residues. CDR1 is MNHEY and CDR2 is SVGAGI in the germline V gene. V gave up 2 bases and J gave up 3 bases; unmatched junction bases: 8. The CDR3 loop reads CASSYDGSGDKETQYF. As DNA, the CDR3 is TGTGCCAGCAGTTACGACGGTAGCGGGGACAAAGAGACCCAGTACTTC.

This clonotype has a count of ten or more. This chain uses TRBV7-2 with TRBJ2-5; no clear D. V lost 6 bases, J lost 5 bases, and 13 bases lay in between. Germline V gene lookup returns CDR1 SGHTA and CDR2 FQGNSA. CDR3 length: 13 residues. The CDR3 DNA reads as TGTGCCAGCAGACAAACCTTAATGGAGACCCAGTACTTC. It specifies CASRQTLMETQYF.

In its sample, this clonotype was seen many times. This sequence joins TRBV29-1 and TRBJ2-2; D is unclear. There are 13 residues in the CDR3. Germline loops: CDR1 SQVTM, CDR2 ANQGSEA. V was pared by 4 bases and J by 0 bases, with 6 bases between. The CDR3 region is CSVGRANTGELFF. In DNA form, the CDR3 reads TGCAGCGTTGGTAGGGCGAACACCGGGGAGCTGTTTTTT.

The chain couples TRBV5-1 to TRBJ1-1; tentative D call: TRBD1 (5 bases). The CDR3 contains 13 residues. Germline V gene data show CDR1 as SGHRS and CDR2 as YFSETQ. V lost 4 bases and J lost 7, with 14 bases in between. CDR3 sequence: CASSLTQQVEAFF. The CDR3 DNA is TGCGCCAGCAGCCTGACTCAACAGGTTGAAGCTTTCTTT.

This clonotype was counted at least ten times. The chain recombines TRBV7-2 with TRBJ1-2, with no clear D. CDR1 and CDR2 from the germline V gene are SGHTA and FQGNSA. This CDR3 has 17 residues. Trimming removed 3 bases at V and 2 bases at J, with 19 bases between. The CDR3 DNA reads TGTGCCAGCAGCTTTTTTGAGGATGGGGTTAGCAACTATGGCTACACCTTC. Translated: CASSFFEDGVSNYGYTF.

Remarks on this clonotype: Without the conserved terminal phenylalanine or tryptophan, this CDR3 likely stems from a read error. For the CDR3, the DNA is TGCAGTGCTAGCCGAGCCGGGACAGCCAACACTGAAGCTTTCCTT. Residues: CSASRAGTANTEAFL. The chain uses TRBV20-1 and TRBJ1-1, with 7 bases that match TRBD1. Looked up from germline, CDR1 is DFQATT and CDR2 is SNEGSKA (reference sequence). This CDR3 comprises 15 residues. V gave up 3 bases and J gave up 2 bases; unmatched junction bases: 9.

This clonotype appeared a few times. The chain couples TRBV20-1 to TRBJ1-1; D is uncertain. The CDR3 covers 15 residues. The germline V gene encodes CDR1 DFQATT and CDR2 SNEGSKA (reference sequence). The V and J ends lost 0 bases and 5 bases respectively, with 16 bases between them. CDR3: CSARDRGGYTTEAFF. The CDR3 DNA sequence: TGCAGTGCTAGAGATCGAGGTGGGTACACGACTGAAGCTTTCTTT.

This clonotype has at least ten counts. The chain recombines TRBV7-2 with TRBJ2-7; no firm D call. The CDR3 loop spans 14 amino acids. V was clipped by 3 bases and J by 6 bases, with 15 bases between them. Germline values: CDR1 SGHTA, CDR2 FQGNSA. The CDR3 is CASSFSWEVGEQYF. The DNA of the CDR3 is TGTGCCAGCAGCTTCTCTTGGGAAGTGGGCGAGCAGTACTTC.

A few counts support this clonotype. The chain carries TRBV25-1 and TRBJ2-2, with 10 positions matching TRBD2. Germline V gene lookup returns CDR1 MGHDK and CDR2 SYGVNS. With 3 bases clipped from V and 4 bases from J, the junction kept 5 bases outside the gene matches. The CDR3 length is 16 residues. Written as DNA, the CDR3 is TGTGCCAGCAGTGACTTAGCGGGGGGTCGCACCGGGGAGCTGTTTTTT. Translation: CASSDLAGGRTGELFF. Together with reference TRBV25-1 and TRBJ2-2, the CDR3 gives the full variable domain: EADIYQTPRYLVIGTGKKITLECSQTMGHDKMYWYQQDPGMELHLIHYSYGVNSTEKGDLSSESTVSRIRTEHFPLTLESARPSHTSQYLCASSDLAGGRTGELFFGEGSRLTVL.

This clonotype has ten or more counts. V gene TRBV20-1 combines with J gene TRBJ1-2, with 8 positions matching TRBD1. The V gene end was trimmed by 6 bases and the J gene end by 8 bases; junction bases not matched to a gene: 11. Germline V gene lookup returns CDR1 DFQATT and CDR2 SNEGSKA (reference sequence). The CDR3 is 13 amino acids. The DNA of the CDR3 is TGCAGTGCGTACCCCCAGGGGGCGCGGGGCTACACCTTC. It codes for CSAYPQGARGYTF.

As regards this clonotype: Since a much larger clone is just one base distant, this may be a read error. The rearrangement uses TRBV28 and TRBJ2-7; TRBD1 or TRBD2 may be the D gene (5 bases each). CDR3 size: 15 residues. Germline CDR1 reads MDHEN; CDR2 reads SYDVKM. V lost 3 bases and J lost 8, with 20 bases in between. The CDR3 loop reads CASSLGTLASHKQYF. DNA for the CDR3: TGTGCCAGCAGTTTGGGGACCCTCGCTTCCCACAAGCAGTACTTC.

This clonotype was seen ten or more times. V gene TRBV20-1 combines with J gene TRBJ1-1; TRBD1 is a possible D gene (5 bases). V was cut by 2 bases and J by 8 bases, with 6 bases left in between. The germline CDR1 and CDR2 sequences are DFQATT and SNEGSKA (reference sequence). This CDR3 has 10 residues. CDR3 sequence: CSARRGEAFF. DNA for the CDR3: TGCAGTGCTAGAAGGGGAGAAGCTTTCTTT.

This clonotype was picked up a small number of times. This sequence joins TRBV20-1 and TRBJ1-2; the D is unclear. CDR3 size: 15 residues. CDR1 and CDR2 from the germline V gene are DFQATT and SNEGSKA (reference sequence). V dropped 4 bases and J dropped 2 bases, with 17 bases sitting between them. CDR3 bases: TGCAGTGCTATCCTCTTGCCACCTGAGAACTATGGCTACACCTTC. Protein sequence: CSAILLPPENYGYTF.

The chain employs TRBV12-3 or TRBV12-4 and TRBJ1-2, with D perhaps matching TRBD1 (6 bases). This CDR3 region has 13 residues. Between the trimmed V and J ends, which lost 5 bases and 7 bases, there was a span of 14 bases. The DNA of the CDR3 is TGTGCCAGCAGTCCAGGGGTCTCGGGTGGCTACACCTTC. Protein: CASSPGVSGGYTF.

This clonotype showed up many times. The chain carries TRBV10-3 and TRBJ2-4; D perhaps matches TRBD2 (6 bases). Germline V gives CDR1 ENHRY, CDR2 SYGVKD. V was cut by 0 bases and J by 1 base, with 10 bases left in between. The CDR3 runs 16 residues. CDR3 sequence (DNA): TGTGCCATCAGTGAGTCAGGTGCGGGGGCCAAAAACATTCAGTACTTC. This sequence encodes CAISESGAGAKNIQYF.

This clonotype has a count of ten or more. This chain joins TRBV20-1 and TRBJ1-5; a weak D match, TRBD1 (5 bases). CDR1 and CDR2 from the germline V gene are DFQATT and SNEGSKA (reference sequence). CDR3 length equals 14 residues. Trimming removed 7 bases at V and 4 bases at J, with 17 bases between. The CDR3, as DNA: TGCAGTGTCAAGCGCCGGGACGAGAATCAGCCCCAGCATTTT. Its translation is CSVKRRDENQPQHF.